This T cell receptor (beta chain) was obtained from a study of T cell responses to AZD1222 COVID-19 vaccine. CDR1 MNHEY and CDR2 SVGAGI come from the germline V gene. The CDR3 consists of 16 residues. V dropped 0 bases and J dropped 3 bases, with 14 bases sitting between them. Measured with immunoSEQ multiplex PCR; TCRdb has only the in-frame clones, and not every one. The top ten clones hold around a sixth of a sample with around 100,000 clones, about 86% of them seen once. This clone was seen only once. The clonotype was recovered from an adult in good health. This rearrangement joins TRBV6-5 to TRBJ2-5; a weak D match, TRBD2 (7 bases). The specimen comprised peripheral blood, sampled on day 0 of AZD1222 vaccination. The chain's CDR3 is CASSYSGQGREETQYF. The DNA of the CDR3 is TGTGCCAGCAGTTACTCGGGGCAGGGGAGGGAAGAGACCCAGTACTTC.